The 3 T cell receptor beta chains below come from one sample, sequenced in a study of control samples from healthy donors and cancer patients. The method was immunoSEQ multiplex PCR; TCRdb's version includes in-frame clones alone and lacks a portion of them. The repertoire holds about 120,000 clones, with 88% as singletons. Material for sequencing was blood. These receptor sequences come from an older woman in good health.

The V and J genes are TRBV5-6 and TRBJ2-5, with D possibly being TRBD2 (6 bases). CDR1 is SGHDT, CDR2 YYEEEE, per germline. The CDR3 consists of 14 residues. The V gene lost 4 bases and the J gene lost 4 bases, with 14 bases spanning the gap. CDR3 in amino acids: CASSLDLGGETQYF. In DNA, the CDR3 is TGTGCCAGCAGCCTGGACTTGGGGGGAGAGACCCAGTACTTC.

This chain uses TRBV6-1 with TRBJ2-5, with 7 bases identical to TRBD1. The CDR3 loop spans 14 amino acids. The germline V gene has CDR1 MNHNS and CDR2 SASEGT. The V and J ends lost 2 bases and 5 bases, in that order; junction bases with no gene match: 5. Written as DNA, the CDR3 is TGTGCCAGCAGTGAACGACAGGGTGGCGAGACCCAGTACTTC. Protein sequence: CASSERQGGETQYF.

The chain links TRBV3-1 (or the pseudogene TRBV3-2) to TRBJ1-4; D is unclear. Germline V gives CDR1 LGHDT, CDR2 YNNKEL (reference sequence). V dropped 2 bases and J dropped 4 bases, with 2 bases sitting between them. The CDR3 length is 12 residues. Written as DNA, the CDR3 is TGTGCCAGCAGCCAAATTAATGAAAAACTGTTTTTT. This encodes CASSQINEKLFF.